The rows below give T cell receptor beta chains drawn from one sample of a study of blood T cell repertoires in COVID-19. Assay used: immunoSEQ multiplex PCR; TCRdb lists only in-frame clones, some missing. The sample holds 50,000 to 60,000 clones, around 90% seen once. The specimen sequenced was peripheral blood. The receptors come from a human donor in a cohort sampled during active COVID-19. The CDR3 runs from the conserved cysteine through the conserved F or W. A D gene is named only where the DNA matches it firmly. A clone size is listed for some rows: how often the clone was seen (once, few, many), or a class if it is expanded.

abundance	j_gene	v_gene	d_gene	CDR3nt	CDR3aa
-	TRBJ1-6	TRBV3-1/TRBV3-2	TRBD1	TGTGCCAGCAGCGCCGAGGGACAGGGGGGCTCACCCCTCCACTTT	CASSAEGQGGSPLHF
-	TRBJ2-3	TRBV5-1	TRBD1	TGCGCCAGCAGGGGACAGGGGGCTACAGATACGCAGTATTTT	CASRGQGATDTQYF
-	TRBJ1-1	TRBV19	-	TGTGCCACCAAGCGGGGAACTGGAGCTCCTGAAGCTTTCTTT	CATKRGTGAPEAFF
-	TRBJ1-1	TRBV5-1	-	TGCGCCAGCAGCTTGGAGGCAAGGAGCACTGAAGCTTTCTTT	CASSLEARSTEAFF
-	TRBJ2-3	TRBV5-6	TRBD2	TGTGCCAGCAGCTTGGGGAGCGGGAGGGGCACAGATACGCAGTATTTT	CASSLGSGRGTDTQYF
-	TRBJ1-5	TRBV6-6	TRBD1	TGTGCCAGTAGTACAGGGGAGGTGGTAAGCAATCAGCCCCAGCATTTT	CASSTGEVVSNQPQHF
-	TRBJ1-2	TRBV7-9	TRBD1	TGTGCCAGCAGCTTAGTAGGGGGCGACTATGGCTACACCTTC	CASSLVGGDYGYTF
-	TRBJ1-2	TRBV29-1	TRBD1	TGCAGCGTTGAAGCCGGGACAGGGGGCCTACAGGGCTACACCTTC	CSVEAGTGGLQGYTF
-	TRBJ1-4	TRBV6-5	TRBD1	TGTGCCAGCAAAGTAGACAGGGGGTTTAGTGAAAAACTGTTTTTT	CASKVDRGFSEKLFF
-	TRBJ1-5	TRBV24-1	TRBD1	TGTGCCACCAGTGATACAGGGACAGGGGGGTTTGGGGGGAATCAGCCCCAGCATTTT	CATSDTGTGGFGGNQPQHF
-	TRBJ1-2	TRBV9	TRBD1	TGTGCCAGCAGCGTGTCCGGGACAGGGGGCGATGGCTACACCTTC	CASSVSGTGGDGYTF
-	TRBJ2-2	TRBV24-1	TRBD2	TGTGCCACCAGTGCGACTAGCGGGGTGAACACCGGGGAGCTGTTTTTT	CATSATSGVNTGELFF
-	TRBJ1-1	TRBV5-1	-	TGCGCCAGCGCGAAGGGTCCGGGGGACACTGAAGCTTTCTTT	CASAKGPGDTEAFF
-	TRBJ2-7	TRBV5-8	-	TGTGCCAGCAGCGGTCGGGTTTGGGAGTACTTC	CASSGRVWEYF
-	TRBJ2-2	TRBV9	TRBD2	TGTGCCAGCAGCCTATGGGGACTAGCGGGGGGAGCGAACACCGGGGAGCTGTTTTTT	CASSLWGLAGGANTGELFF
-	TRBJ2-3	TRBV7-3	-	TGTGCCAGCAGCCCGCAGCGGGTATGCACAGATACGCAGTATTTT	CASSPQRVCTDTQYF
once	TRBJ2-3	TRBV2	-	TGTGCCAGCAGTCCCGGGACTAGCACAGATACGCAGTATTTT	CASSPGTSTDTQYF
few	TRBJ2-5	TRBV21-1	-	TGTGCCAGCATGGGGGACTCAGAGACCCAGTACTTC	CASMGDSETQYF
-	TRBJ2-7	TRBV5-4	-	TGTGCCAGCAGCGTGGGAAGGGGGTCCGAGCAGTACTTC	CASSVGRGSEQYF
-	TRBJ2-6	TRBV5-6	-	TGTGCCAGCAGCTTTTTGAGGTCTGGGGCCAACGTCCTGACTTTC	CASSFLRSGANVLTF
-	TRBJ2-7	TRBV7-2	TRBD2	TGTGCCAGCAGCCCGACTAGCGGGGGTTCCTACGAGCAGTACTTC	CASSPTSGGSYEQYF
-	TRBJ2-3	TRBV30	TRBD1	TGTGCCTGGAGTGAGGGACAGCCCACAGATACGCAGTATTTT	CAWSEGQPTDTQYF
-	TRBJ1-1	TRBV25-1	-	TGTGCCAGCAGCTTTACAGGGAACACTGAAGCTTTCTTT	CASSFTGNTEAFF
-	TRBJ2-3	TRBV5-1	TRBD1	TGCGCCAGCAGCTTGCAGGGAGACAGGGCCCAGTTTTCTGATACGCAGTATTTT	CASSLQGDRAQFSDTQYF
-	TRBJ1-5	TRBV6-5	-	TGTGCCAGCAGTATGGACATAAGTCAGCCCCAGCATTTT	CASSMDISQPQHF
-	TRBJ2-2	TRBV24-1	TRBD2	TGTGCCACCAGTGATCCCGGACTAGCGGGGGGACTGGGGGAGCTGTTTTTT	CATSDPGLAGGLGELFF
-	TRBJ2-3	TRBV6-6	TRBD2	TGTGCCAGCAGTCGGACTAGCCCGAACAGTGCGGGAGATACGCAGTATTTT	CASSRTSPNSAGDTQYF
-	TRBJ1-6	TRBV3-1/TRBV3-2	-	TGTGCCAGCAGCCGTGTACAGGATTCACCCCTCCACTTT	CASSRVQDSPLHF
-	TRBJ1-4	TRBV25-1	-	TGTGCCAGCAGTGGCAGGACCCCAGAGGGAGGTGAAAAACTGTTTTTT	CASSGRTPEGGEKLFF
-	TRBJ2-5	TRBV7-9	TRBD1	TGTGCCAGCAGCGCGACAGGGGAATCGGGAGAGACCCAGTACTTC	CASSATGESGETQYF
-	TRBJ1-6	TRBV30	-	TGTGCCTGGAGGGGGCGACAGAATTCACCCCTCCACTTT	CAWRGRQNSPLHF
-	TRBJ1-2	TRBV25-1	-	TGTGCCAGCAGTGCCACGGGTAGAGGCTACACCTTC	CASSATGRGYTF
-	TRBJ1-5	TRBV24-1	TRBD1	TGTGCCACCAGTGACCCCAGTCCGGACAGGGCCCTCGGCCCCCAGCATTTT	CATSDPSPDRALGPQHF
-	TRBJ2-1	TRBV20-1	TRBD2	TGCAGTGCTAGTCCGGCTAGCGGGAGTTACAATGAGCAGTTCTTC	CSASPASGSYNEQFF
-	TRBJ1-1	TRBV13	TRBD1	TGTGCCAGCAGCCTAGGGACAGGGGGCGCGGGAAACACTGAAGCTTTCTTT	CASSLGTGGAGNTEAFF
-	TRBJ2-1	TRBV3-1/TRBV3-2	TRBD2	TGTGCCAGCAGCCCACTAGCGAGACTCTCCTACAATGAGCAGTTCTTC	CASSPLARLSYNEQFF
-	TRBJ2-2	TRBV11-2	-	TGTGCCAGCTTCCGTTTAAGGACAACCAACACCGGGGAGCTGTTTTTT	CASFRLRTTNTGELFF
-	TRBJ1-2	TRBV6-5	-	TGTGCCAGCAGCCAGCAGGGAAGTACTGGCTACACCTTC	CASSQQGSTGYTF
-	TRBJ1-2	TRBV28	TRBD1	TGTGCCAGCACCTTGGGGGGACAGGGAAGGTACTATGGCTACACCTTC	CASTLGGQGRYYGYTF
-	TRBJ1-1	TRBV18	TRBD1	TGTGCCAGCTCACCGGGACAGGCCCCTGAAGCTTTCTTT	CASSPGQAPEAFF
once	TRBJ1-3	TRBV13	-	TGTGCCAGCAGCTTAAAGCCGAGCTCTGGAAACACCATATATTTT	CASSLKPSSGNTIYF
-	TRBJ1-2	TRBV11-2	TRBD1	TGTGCCAGCAGCCTCGGAGGGGGCGACGGCTACACCTTC	CASSLGGGDGYTF
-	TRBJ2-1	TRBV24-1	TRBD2	TGTGCCACCAGTGATTTTGCGCTAGCGGGGAACAATGAGCAGTTCTTC	CATSDFALAGNNEQFF
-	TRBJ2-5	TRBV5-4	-	TGTGCCAGCAGGACCTTCACAGGAGAGACCCAGTACTTC	CASRTFTGETQYF
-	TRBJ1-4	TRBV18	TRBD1	TGTGCCAGCTCACCACAACAGGGGGATGAAAAACTGTTTTTT	CASSPQQGDEKLFF
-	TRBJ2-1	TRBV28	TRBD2	TGTGCCAGCAGTTTAGCCAGACTAGCGGCACTCCAAGAGCAGTTCTTC	CASSLARLAALQEQFF
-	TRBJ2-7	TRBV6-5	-	TGTGCCAGCAGCCAAATGGCCCCGGGGGACGAGCAGTACTTC	CASSQMAPGDEQYF
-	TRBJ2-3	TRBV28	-	TGTGCCAGCAGTTTCGGCAGGGAAGCAGATACGCAGTATTTT	CASSFGREADTQYF
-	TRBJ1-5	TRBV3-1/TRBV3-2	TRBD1	TGTGCCAGCAGCCACGGGACAGGGGATCAGCCCCAGCATTTT	CASSHGTGDQPQHF
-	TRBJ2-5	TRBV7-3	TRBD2	TGTGCCAGCAGCTTACTAGCGGGGGAAGAGACCCAGTACTTC	CASSLLAGEETQYF
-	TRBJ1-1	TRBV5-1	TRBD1	TGCGCCAGCAGCTTGGCCGGGACAGGGAACGCGAACACTGAAGCTTTCTTT	CASSLAGTGNANTEAFF
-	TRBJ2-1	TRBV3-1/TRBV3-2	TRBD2	TGTGCCAGCAGCAAGACTAGCGGCTACAATGAGCAGTTCTTC	CASSKTSGYNEQFF
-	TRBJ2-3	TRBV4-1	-	TGCGCCAGCAGCGGGTTAGGCGGGGCCACAGATACGCAGTATTTT	CASSGLGGATDTQYF
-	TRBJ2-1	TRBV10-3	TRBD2	TGTGCCACCGAAGCGGGAGGTCCCAATGAGCAGTTCTTC	CATEAGGPNEQFF